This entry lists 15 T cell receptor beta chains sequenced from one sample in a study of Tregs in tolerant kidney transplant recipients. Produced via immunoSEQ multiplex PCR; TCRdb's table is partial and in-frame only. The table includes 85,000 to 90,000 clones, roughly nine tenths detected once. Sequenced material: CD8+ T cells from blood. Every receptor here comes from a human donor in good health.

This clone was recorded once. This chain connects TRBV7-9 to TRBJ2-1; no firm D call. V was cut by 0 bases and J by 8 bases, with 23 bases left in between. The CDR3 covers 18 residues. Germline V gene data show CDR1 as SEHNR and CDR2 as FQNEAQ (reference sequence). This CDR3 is CASSLAAPGPRLTHEQFF. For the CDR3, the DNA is TGTGCCAGCAGCTTAGCGGCCCCGGGCCCTAGGCTGACACATGAGCAGTTCTTC.

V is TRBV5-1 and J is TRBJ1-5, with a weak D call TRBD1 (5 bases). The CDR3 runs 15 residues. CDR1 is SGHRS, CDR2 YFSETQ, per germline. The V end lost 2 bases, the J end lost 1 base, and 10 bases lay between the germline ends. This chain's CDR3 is CASSFLEGSNQPQHF. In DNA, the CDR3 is TGCGCCAGCAGCTTCCTAGAGGGGAGCAATCAGCCCCAGCATTTT.

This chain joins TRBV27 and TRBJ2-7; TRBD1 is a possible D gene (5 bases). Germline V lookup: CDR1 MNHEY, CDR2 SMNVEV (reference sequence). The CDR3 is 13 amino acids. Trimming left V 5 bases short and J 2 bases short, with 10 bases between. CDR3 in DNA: TGTGCCAGCAGTAGGACACTCACCTACGAGCAGTACTTC. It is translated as CASSRTLTYEQYF.

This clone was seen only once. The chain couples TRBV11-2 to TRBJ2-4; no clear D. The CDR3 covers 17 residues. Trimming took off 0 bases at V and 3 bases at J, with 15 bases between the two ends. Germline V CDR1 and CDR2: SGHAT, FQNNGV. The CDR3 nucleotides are TGTGCCAGCAGCTTAGACCAGCGCTCAGAGGACAAAAACATTCAGTACTTC. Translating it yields CASSLDQRSEDKNIQYF.

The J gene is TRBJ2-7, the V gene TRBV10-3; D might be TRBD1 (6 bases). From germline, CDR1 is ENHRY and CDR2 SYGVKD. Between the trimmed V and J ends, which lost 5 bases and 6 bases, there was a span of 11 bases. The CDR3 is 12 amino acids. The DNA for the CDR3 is TGTGCCATCAGTTGGGCAGGGGTCGAGCAGTACTTC. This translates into CAISWAGVEQYF.

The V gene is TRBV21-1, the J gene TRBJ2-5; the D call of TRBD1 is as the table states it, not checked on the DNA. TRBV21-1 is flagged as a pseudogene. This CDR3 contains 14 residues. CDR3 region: CASSKVKTGETQYF. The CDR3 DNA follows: TGTGCCAGCAGCAAAGTAAAGACAGGTGAGACCCAGTACTTC.

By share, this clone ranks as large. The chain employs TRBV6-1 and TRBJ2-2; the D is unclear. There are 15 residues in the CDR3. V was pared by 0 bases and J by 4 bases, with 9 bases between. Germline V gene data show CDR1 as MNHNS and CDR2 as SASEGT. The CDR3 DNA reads TGTGCCAGCAGTGAAGCGCACGGCAGCACCGGGGAGCTGTTTTTT. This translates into CASSEAHGSTGELFF.

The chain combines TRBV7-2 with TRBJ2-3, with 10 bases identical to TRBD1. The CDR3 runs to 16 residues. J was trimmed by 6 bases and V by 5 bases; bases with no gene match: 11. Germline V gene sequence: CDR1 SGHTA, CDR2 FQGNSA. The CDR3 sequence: CASSPGPGQGTDTQYF. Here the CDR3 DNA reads TGTGCCAGCAGCCCCGGGCCGGGACAGGGGACGGATACGCAGTATTTT.

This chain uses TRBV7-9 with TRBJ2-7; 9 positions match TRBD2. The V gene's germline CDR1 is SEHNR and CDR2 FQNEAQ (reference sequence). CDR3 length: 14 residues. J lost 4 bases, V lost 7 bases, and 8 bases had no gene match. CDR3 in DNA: TGTGCCAGCAAATCGTCTAGCGGGGCTTACGAGCAGTACTTC. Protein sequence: CASKSSSGAYEQYF.

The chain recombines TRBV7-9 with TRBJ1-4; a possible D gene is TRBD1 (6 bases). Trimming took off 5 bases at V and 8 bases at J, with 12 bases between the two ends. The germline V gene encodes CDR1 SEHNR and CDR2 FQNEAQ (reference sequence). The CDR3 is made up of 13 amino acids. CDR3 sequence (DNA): TGTGCCAGCAGCCCTACAGGGCGCGAAAAACTGTTTTTT. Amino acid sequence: CASSPTGREKLFF.

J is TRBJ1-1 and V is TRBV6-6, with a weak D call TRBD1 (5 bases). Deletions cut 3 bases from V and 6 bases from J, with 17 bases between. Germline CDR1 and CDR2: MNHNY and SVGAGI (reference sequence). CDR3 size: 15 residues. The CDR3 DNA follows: TGTGCCAGCAGTTATCGGGGGAGGCTTGACGCTGAAGCTTTCTTT. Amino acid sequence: CASSYRGRLDAEAFF.

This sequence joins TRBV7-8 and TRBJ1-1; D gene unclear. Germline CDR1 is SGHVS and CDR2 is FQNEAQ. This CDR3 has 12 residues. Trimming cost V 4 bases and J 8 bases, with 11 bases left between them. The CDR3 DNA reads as TGTGCCAGCAGCTCTCGTCAAGTAGAAGCTTTCTTT. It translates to CASSSRQVEAFF.

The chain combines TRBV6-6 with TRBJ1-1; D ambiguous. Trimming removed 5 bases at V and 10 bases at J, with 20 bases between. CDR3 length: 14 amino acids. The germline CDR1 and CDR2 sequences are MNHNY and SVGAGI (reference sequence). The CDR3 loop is CASSHDKLNRVAFF. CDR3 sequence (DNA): TGTGCCAGCAGTCATGACAAGCTTAACAGAGTAGCTTTCTTT.

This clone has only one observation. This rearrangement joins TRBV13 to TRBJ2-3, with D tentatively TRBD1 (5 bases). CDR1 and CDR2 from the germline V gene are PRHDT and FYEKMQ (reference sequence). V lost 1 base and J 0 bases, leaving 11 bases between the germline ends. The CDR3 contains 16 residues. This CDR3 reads CASSLADTYSTDTQYF. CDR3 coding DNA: TGTGCCAGCAGCTTAGCGGACACCTATAGCACAGATACGCAGTATTTT.

The CDR3 coding sequence is TGTGCCAGCAGCCCCCCCGGGACTAGCGGGGAAACCTACGAGCAGTACTTC. Protein: CASSPPGTSGETYEQYF. The chain has TRBV7-9 and TRBJ2-7; 13 bases are a match to TRBD2. Germline V lookup: CDR1 SEHNR, CDR2 FQNEAQ (reference sequence). This CDR3 is 17 amino acids long. J was trimmed by 2 bases and V by 5 bases; bases with no gene match: 9.